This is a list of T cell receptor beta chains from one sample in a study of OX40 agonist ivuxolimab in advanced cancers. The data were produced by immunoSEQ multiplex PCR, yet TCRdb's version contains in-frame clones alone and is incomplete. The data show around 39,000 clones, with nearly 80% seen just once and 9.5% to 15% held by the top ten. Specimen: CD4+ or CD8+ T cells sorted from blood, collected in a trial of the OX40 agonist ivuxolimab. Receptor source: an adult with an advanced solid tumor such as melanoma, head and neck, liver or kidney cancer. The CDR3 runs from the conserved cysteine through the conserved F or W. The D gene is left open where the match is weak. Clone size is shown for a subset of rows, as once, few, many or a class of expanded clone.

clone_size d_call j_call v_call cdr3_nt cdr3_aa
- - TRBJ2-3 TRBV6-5 TGTGCCAGCAGTTACTCGAGGGGCGGGGATACGCAGTATTTT CASSYSRGGDTQYF
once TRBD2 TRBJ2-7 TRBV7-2 TGTGCCAGCAGCTCCCTTACGGGAGGGCCGGGGGAGCAGTACTTC CASSSLTGGPGEQYF
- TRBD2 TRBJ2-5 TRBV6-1 TGTGCCAGCAGCCCGGGGGGTCAAGAGACCCAGTACTTC CASSPGGQETQYF
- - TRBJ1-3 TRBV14 TGTGCCAGCAGCTACCGGGACATCGGAAACACCATATATTTT CASSYRDIGNTIYF
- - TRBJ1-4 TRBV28 TGTGCCAGCAGTCTTCAGACAGTCGGCAGTGAAAAACTGTTTTTT CASSLQTVGSEKLFF
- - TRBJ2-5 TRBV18 TGTGCCAGCTCACCGACAGGAACGGAGGAGACCCAGTACTTC CASSPTGTEETQYF
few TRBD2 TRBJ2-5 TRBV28 TGTGCCAGCGGGTTGGGCGGGAGTGCCCAAGAGACCCAGTACTTC CASGLGGSAQETQYF
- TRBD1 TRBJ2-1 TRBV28 TGTGCCAGCAGGCCCTCGGACAGGGGTAATGAGCAGTTCTTC CASRPSDRGNEQFF
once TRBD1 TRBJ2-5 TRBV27 TGTGCCAGCAGTTTAAGACAGGGCCAAGAGACCCAGTACTTC CASSLRQGQETQYF
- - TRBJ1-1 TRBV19 TGTGCCAGTAGTCCGAGCCAGACTAACACTGAAGCTTTCTTT CASSPSQTNTEAFF
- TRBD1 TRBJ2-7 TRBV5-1 TGCGCCAGCAGCGCTTCACAGGGGATCTTGAACGAGCAGTACTTC CASSASQGILNEQYF
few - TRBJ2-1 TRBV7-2 TGTGCCAGCAGCTTCCGTGGGGGGAGCTCCTACAATGAGCAGTTCTTC CASSFRGGSSYNEQFF
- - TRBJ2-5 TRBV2 TGTGCCAGCAGTGAAAGGCTGCCCCAAGAGACCCAGTACTTC CASSERLPQETQYF
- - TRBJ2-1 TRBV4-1 TGCGCCAGCAGCCAAGATCAAGACAGCCTCAACTACAATGAGCAGTTCTTC CASSQDQDSLNYNEQFF
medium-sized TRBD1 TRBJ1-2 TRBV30 TGTGCCTGGACAGGGGGCGACTATGGCTACACCTTC CAWTGGDYGYTF
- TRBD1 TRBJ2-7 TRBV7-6 TGTGCCAGCAGTAAGACAGGGGGCGCGGGCGAGCAGTACTTC CASSKTGGAGEQYF
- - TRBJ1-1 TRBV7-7 TGTGCTAGCAGCCCCGTGACAGGTATGAACACTGAAGCTTTCTTT CASSPVTGMNTEAFF
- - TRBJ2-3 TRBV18 TGTGCCAGCTCTTCGGGACTTCCCATGACAGATACGCAGTATTTT CASSSGLPMTDTQYF
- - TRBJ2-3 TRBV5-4 TGTGCCAGCAGCCGCTCACAGGATACGCAGTATTTT CASSRSQDTQYF
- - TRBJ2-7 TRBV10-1 TGCGCCAGCAGTGAAACAGGACCCTACGAGCAGTACTTC CASSETGPYEQYF
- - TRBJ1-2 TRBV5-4 TGTGCCAGCAGCGGCTTAGGGGATTGGGGCTACACCTTC CASSGLGDWGYTF
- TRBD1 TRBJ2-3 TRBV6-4 TGTGCCAGCAGTTACGACAGGGACAATACGCAGTATTTT CASSYDRDNTQYF
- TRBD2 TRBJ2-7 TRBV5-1 TGCGCCAGCAGCCCGCGGGGGGCGGAGGAGCAGTACTTC CASSPRGAEEQYF
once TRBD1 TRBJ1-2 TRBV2 TGTGCCAGCCAGGCCCTTAAGACAGGGGATAACTATGGCTACACCTTC CASQALKTGDNYGYTF
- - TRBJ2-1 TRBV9 TGTGCCAGCAGCTCCTTCGAGGGCAGGGGCCCGGGCAATGAGCAGTTCTTC CASSSFEGRGPGNEQFF
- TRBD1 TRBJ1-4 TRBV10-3 TGTGCCATCAGATCCGGGACAGGGGAATCGGCTGAAAAACTGTTTTTT CAIRSGTGESAEKLFF
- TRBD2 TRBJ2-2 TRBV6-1 TGTGCCAGCAGTGGTAAATGGACTAGCGGGTTGAACACCGGGGAGCTGTTTTTT CASSGKWTSGLNTGELFF
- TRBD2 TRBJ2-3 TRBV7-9 TGTGCCAGCAGCCCCATAGCGGGGGGAATCACAGATACGCAGTATTTT CASSPIAGGITDTQYF
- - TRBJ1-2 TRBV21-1 TGTGCCAGCAGCAAAAGGGGGTTATCAGCCCTTAACTATGGCTACACCTTC CASSKRGLSALNYGYTF
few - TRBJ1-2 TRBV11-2 TGTGCCAGCAGCCCGGACGGGCAGGGAGTCTCCTTC CASSPDGQGVSF
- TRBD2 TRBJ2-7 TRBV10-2 TGCGCCAGCAGTGATCCGGGACTAGCGAGCTACGAGCAGTACTTC CASSDPGLASYEQYF
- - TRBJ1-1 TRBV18 TGTGCCAGCTCAACGACGACAGGGAACACTGAAGCTTTCTTT CASSTTTGNTEAFF
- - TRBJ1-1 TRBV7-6 TGTGCCAGCAGCTCAGTAGGGGGGGTCACTGAAGCTTTCTTT CASSSVGGVTEAFF
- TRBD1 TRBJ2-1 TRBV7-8 TGTGCCAGCAGCCCAACCGCGGGACAGGGGTACAATGAGCAGTTCTTC CASSPTAGQGYNEQFF
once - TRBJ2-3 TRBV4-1 TGCGCCAGCAGCTACACAGATACGCAGTATTTT CASSYTDTQYF
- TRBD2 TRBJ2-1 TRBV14 TGTGCCAGCAGCCCCGGACTAGTTTGGGATGAGCAGTTCTTC CASSPGLVWDEQFF
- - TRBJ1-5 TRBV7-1 TGTGCCAGCAGCTTAGGTCCTAATCAGCCCCAGCATTTT CASSLGPNQPQHF
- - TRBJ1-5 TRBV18 TGTGCCAGCTCACCACGCTCGGGAAATCAGCCCCAGCATTTT CASSPRSGNQPQHF
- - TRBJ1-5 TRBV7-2 TGTGCCAGCAGCTTAGCGGCCGGGGCGGTAAATCAGCCCCAGCATTTT CASSLAAGAVNQPQHF